Presented here are 2 T cell receptor beta chains from one specimen sequenced in a study of blood T cells in healthy people across ages. Using a J-beta primer mix together with a sample-barcoded 5' primer, a second PCR was run for roughly 6 to 12 cycles. MiXCR, applied by TCRdb to the 5' RACE reads, yields one record per CDR3 protein. The sample lists some 750,000 distinct CDR3 sequences, about 20% occurring once. The material sequenced was blood. The receptors derive from a man aged 65 to 79 in good health.

The chain carries TRBV28 and TRBJ1-4; weak D call: TRBD1 (5 bases). Germline V lookup: CDR1 MDHEN, CDR2 SYDVKM. This CDR3 has 15 amino acids. Trimming took off 4 bases at V and 5 bases at J, with 14 bases between the two ends. CDR3 loop: CASSSSFGANEKLFF. Written as DNA, the CDR3 is TGTGCCAGCAGTTCAAGTTTCGGGGCGAATGAAAAACTGTTTTTT.

This clonotype showed up just a few times. This chain uses TRBV7-9 with TRBJ2-2; D perhaps matches TRBD2 (5 bases). The V end was cut by 5 bases, the J end by 7 bases, with 11 bases between. Germline loops: CDR1 SEHNR, CDR2 FQNEAQ (reference sequence). The CDR3 loop spans 13 amino acids. CDR3 sequence (DNA): TGTGCCAGCAGCGTAACGGGGAACGGGGAGCTGTTTTTT. It specifies CASSVTGNGELFF.